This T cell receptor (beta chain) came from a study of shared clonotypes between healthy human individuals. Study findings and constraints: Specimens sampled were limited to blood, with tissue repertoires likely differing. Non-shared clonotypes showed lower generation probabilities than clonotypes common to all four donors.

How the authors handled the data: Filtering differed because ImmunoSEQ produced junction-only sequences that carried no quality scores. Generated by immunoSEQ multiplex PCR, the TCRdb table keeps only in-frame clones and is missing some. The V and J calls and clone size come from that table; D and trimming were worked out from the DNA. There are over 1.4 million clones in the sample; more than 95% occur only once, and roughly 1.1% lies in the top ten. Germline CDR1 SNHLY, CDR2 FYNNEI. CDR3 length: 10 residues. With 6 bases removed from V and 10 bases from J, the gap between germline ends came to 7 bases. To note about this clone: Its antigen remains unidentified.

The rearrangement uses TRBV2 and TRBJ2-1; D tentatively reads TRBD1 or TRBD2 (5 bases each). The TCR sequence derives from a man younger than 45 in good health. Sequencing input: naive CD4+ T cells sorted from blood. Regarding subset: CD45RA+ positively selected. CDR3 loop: CASRRDEQFF. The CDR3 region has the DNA TGTGCCAGCAGACGGGACGAGCAGTTCTTC.